Listed here are 30 T cell receptor beta chains from one sample, sequenced in a study of T cell repertoires in cytomegalovirus infection. In TCRdb, the reads were re-called with MiXCR into one record per CDR3 protein. The sample carries roughly 300,000 distinct CDR3 sequences, around 25% recorded once. The sample was PBMCs. Every receptor here comes from a human donor in good health (CMV status not recorded). Some clones in this sample may be carry-over from other donors' samples.

This clonotype was recorded many times. The chain uses TRBV7-2 and TRBJ1-6; D is undetermined. CDR1 SGHTA and CDR2 FQGNSA come from the germline V gene. Between the trimmed V and J ends, which lost 5 bases and 9 bases, there was a span of 11 bases. This CDR3 is 13 amino acids long. Written as DNA, the CDR3 is TGTGCCAGCAGCGGCAACAGTCGTTCACCCCTCCACTTT. This codes for CASSGNSRSPLHF.

This clonotype showed up just a few times. V and J are TRBV29-1 and TRBJ2-1; D not resolved. The CDR3 has 15 residues. Germline lookup yields CDR1 SQVTM and CDR2 ANQGSEA. V lost 5 bases and J lost 0, with 14 bases in between. CDR3 residues: CSVYGEASSYNEQFF. The CDR3 DNA is TGCAGCGTTTACGGAGAGGCTAGCTCCTACAATGAGCAGTTCTTC.

This clonotype has at least ten counts. The chain recombines TRBV7-8 with TRBJ2-1; 11 bases agree with TRBD2. The V gene end was trimmed by 1 base and the J gene end by 12 bases; junction bases not matched to a gene: 11. CDR1 is SGHVS, CDR2 FQNEAQ, per germline. CDR3 size: 16 residues. The CDR3 DNA follows: TGTGCCAGCAGCTTAGTGACTAGCGGGGTCCTAGCCGGGCAGTTCTTC. It encodes CASSLVTSGVLAGQFF.

The J gene is TRBJ1-2, the V gene TRBV19; TRBD1 matches 7 bases. The V gene end was trimmed by 5 bases and the J gene end by 8 bases; junction bases not matched to a gene: 8. The CDR3 sequence is 13 residues long. CDR1 and CDR2 from the germline V gene are LNHDA and SQIVND (reference sequence). CDR3: CASSPGQPGGYTF. The CDR3 DNA reads as TGTGCCAGTAGTCCGGGACAGCCTGGGGGCTACACCTTC. Using reference TRBV19 and TRBJ1-2 for the parts outside the CDR3, the full variable domain is DGGITQSPKYLFRKEGQNVTLSCEQNLNHDAMYWYRQDPGQGLRLIYYSQIVNDFQKGDIAEGYSVSREKKESFPLTVTSAQKNPTAFYLCASSPGQPGGYTFGSGTRLTVV.

This clonotype was seen more than once but under ten times. The rearrangement links TRBV10-2 to TRBJ2-7, with TRBD1 matching 9 bases. The V and J ends lost 7 bases and 5 bases, in that order; junction bases with no gene match: 9. The germline gives CDR1 WSHSY, CDR2 SAAADI. This CDR3 is built from 14 residues. The CDR3 DNA reads TGCGCCAGCAAACCCGGGACAGGGACCAACGAGCAGTACTTC. Its translation is CASKPGTGTNEQYF.

This clonotype was seen only a few times. The chain carries TRBV11-2 and TRBJ2-3; D may be TRBD1 or TRBD2 (5 bases each). V lost 2 bases and J lost 4, with 13 bases in between. The CDR3 sequence is 15 residues long. Germline CDR1 reads SGHAT; CDR2 reads FQNNGV. This chain's CDR3 is CASSLSPQGADTQYF. CDR3 coding DNA: TGTGCCAGCAGCTTATCGCCGCAGGGAGCAGATACGCAGTATTTT.

This clonotype occurred many times. The V call is TRBV6-1, the J call TRBJ2-7; D is unclear. V shed 5 bases and J shed 6 bases, with 8 bases lying between them. The CDR3 spans 11 residues. CDR1 and CDR2 from the germline V gene are MNHNS and SASEGT. CDR3 bases: TGTGCCAGCAGTTTGGGGATCGAGCAGTACTTC. As protein: CASSLGIEQYF.

The genes are TRBV29-1 and TRBJ2-7, with a weak D call TRBD1 (6 bases). The germline gives CDR1 SQVTM, CDR2 ANQGSEA. The CDR3 loop spans 14 amino acids. Trimming removed 6 bases at V and 2 bases at J, with 17 bases between. CDR3 sequence reads: CSVKLGTPAYEQYF. The DNA of the CDR3 is TGCAGCGTGAAGTTGGGGACACCTGCCTACGAGCAGTACTTC.

A note on this clonotype: A read error may explain this, as a much larger clone is one base away. The chain has TRBV7-3 and TRBJ2-7, with D possibly called TRBD1 or TRBD2 (5 bases each). The CDR3 sequence is 13 residues long. CDR1 and CDR2 (germline): SGHTA, FQGTGA. Here the CDR3 DNA reads TGTGCCAGCAGCTTAACGGTCGGGGACGAGCTGTACTTC. Its protein product is CASSLTVGDELYF.

With respect to this clonotype: Its ends do not fully match the called genes, so a read error is possible. The chain links TRBV27 to TRBJ1-2; D perhaps matches TRBD1 (5 bases). This CDR3 is 14 amino acids long. From germline, CDR1 is MNHEY and CDR2 SMNVEV (reference sequence). CDR3 loop: CTSSPQGELYGYTF. The CDR3 DNA reads as TGTACCAGCAGTCCCCAGGGAGAGCTCTATGGCTACACCTTC.

V is TRBV12-3 or TRBV12-4 and J is TRBJ2-2; tentatively, D is TRBD2 (5 bases). There are 15 residues in the CDR3. The germline V and J ends were trimmed by 1 base and 0 bases, with 6 bases remaining between them. The CDR3 loop is CASSLVGANTGELFF. CDR3 nucleotide sequence: TGTGCCAGCAGTTTAGTGGGAGCGAACACCGGGGAGCTGTTTTTT.

In this sample, this clonotype turned up many times. The chain is built from TRBV7-2 and TRBJ2-7; D unresolved. V lost 6 bases and J 0 bases, leaving 24 bases between the germline ends. The CDR3 length is 18 residues. CDR1 and CDR2 (germline): SGHTA, FQGNSA. In DNA form, the CDR3 reads TGTGCCAGCAGTATAGATATTAGTGGCTGGAGTCGCTCCTACGAGCAGTACTTC. Translating gives CASSIDISGWSRSYEQYF.

V and J are TRBV29-1 and TRBJ1-2; 8 bases are a match to TRBD1. Germline lookup yields CDR1 SQVTM and CDR2 ANQGSEA. The CDR3 is 11 residues long. The V gene end was trimmed by 6 bases and the J gene end by 8 bases; junction bases not matched to a gene: 5. Written as DNA, the CDR3 is TGCAGCGTGGGGGGACAGGACGGCTACACCTTC. Amino acid sequence: CSVGGQDGYTF.

The CDR3 DNA reads as TGTGCCAGCAGCTTATCGCTTGAGGAGCAGTACTTC. This codes for CASSLSLEEQYF. V usage is TRBV7-9 and J usage is TRBJ2-7, with no clear D. V lost 2 bases, J lost 7 bases, and 9 bases lay in between. The length of the CDR3 is 12 residues. Germline V CDR1 and CDR2: SEHNR, FQNEAQ (reference sequence).

The genes are TRBV24-1 and TRBJ2-2; no definite D call. The CDR3 covers 13 residues. Germline lookup yields CDR1 KGHDR and CDR2 SFDVKD. The V and J ends lost 5 bases and 2 bases respectively, with 5 bases between them. The CDR3 region has the DNA TGTGCCACCAGTGTCCATAACACCGGGGAGCTGTTTTTT. Its translation: CATSVHNTGELFF.

V is TRBV29-1 and J is TRBJ1-6, with D unclear. Germline lookup yields CDR1 SQVTM and CDR2 ANQGSEA. The CDR3 has 13 residues. The V end lost 6 bases, the J end lost 7 bases, and 13 bases lay between the germline ends. In DNA form, the CDR3 reads TGCAGCGTAATGGACCGGGCGAATTCACCCCTCCACTTT. This gives the protein CSVMDRANSPLHF.

The genes are TRBV5-1 and TRBJ2-5; the match to TRBD2 covers 14 bases. The germline V gene has CDR1 SGHRS and CDR2 YFSETQ. The CDR3 totals 16 residues. J gave up 5 bases and V 4 bases, and 7 bases lay outside the gene matches. The CDR3 sequence: CASSARLAGGLETQYF. The CDR3 bases are TGCGCCAGCAGCGCCAGACTAGCGGGGGGGCTTGAGACCCAGTACTTC.

This clonotype occurred once. The chain employs TRBV20-1 and TRBJ2-7; D might be TRBD1 or TRBD2, each matching 5 bases. V gave up 3 bases and J gave up 0 bases, with 6 bases separating them. Germline V gives CDR1 DFQATT, CDR2 SNEGSKA (reference sequence). The CDR3 sequence is 12 residues long. The CDR3 spells CSARGDSYEQYF. In DNA, the CDR3 is TGCAGTGCTAGGGGGGACTCCTACGAGCAGTACTTC.

This chain uses TRBV18 with TRBJ2-1, with 14 positions matching TRBD2. V dropped 6 bases and J dropped 0; count of bases not matched to a gene: 10. The CDR3 loop spans 19 amino acids. In germline, CDR1 is KGHSH, CDR2 LQKENI. CDR3 amino acids: CASSSGTSGRDSSYNEQFF. The CDR3 DNA reads as TGTGCCAGCTCCTCCGGGACTAGCGGGAGAGACAGCTCCTACAATGAGCAGTTCTTC.

The chain is built from TRBV6-4 and TRBJ1-5; D remains ambiguous. The CDR3 loop spans 14 amino acids. Germline loops: CDR1 MRHNA, CDR2 SNTAGT. V was clipped by 4 bases and J by 10 bases, with 17 bases between them. Here the CDR3 reads CASSATPAISPQHF. CDR3 in DNA: TGTGCCAGCAGTGCCACCCCAGCAATCAGCCCCCAGCATTTT.

V usage is TRBV5-4 and J usage is TRBJ2-4, with TRBD2 matching over 8 bases. Germline trimming cut 0 bases from V and 0 bases from J; bases unmatched to any gene: 5. The CDR3 contains 17 residues. Germline V gene sequence: CDR1 SGHNT, CDR2 YYREEE (reference sequence). The DNA for the CDR3 is TGTGCCAGCAGCTTGGGCGGGAGGCCGCTAGCCAAAAACATTCAGTACTTC. Its protein product is CASSLGGRPLAKNIQYF.

There are a few counts of this clonotype. The gene calls are TRBV7-6 and TRBJ2-5; 7 nucleotides match TRBD2. The V segment lost 1 base and the J segment 4 bases; nucleotides outside the gene matches: 3. The CDR3 is 14 amino acids. Looked up from germline, CDR1 is SGHVS and CDR2 is FNYEAQ. The CDR3, as DNA: TGTGCCAGCAGCTTAGGGACTAGGGCAGAGACCCAGTACTTC. This codes for CASSLGTRAETQYF.

Points on this clonotype: A much larger clone is a single base away; this may be a read error. This chain uses TRBV7-3 with TRBJ2-3, with D possibly matching TRBD2 (5 bases). The germline V gene encodes CDR1 SGHTA and CDR2 FQGTGA. This CDR3 has 13 residues. Written as DNA, the CDR3 is TGTGCCAGCAGCTTAACGAAGGGAGATACGCATTATTTT. It is translated as CASSLTKGDTHYF.

This clonotype has more than one count but fewer than ten. This chain uses TRBV20-1 with TRBJ2-6; no reliable D call. Germline V CDR1 and CDR2: DFQATT, SNEGSKA (reference sequence). The ends were cut back, 0 bases at V and 0 bases at J, with 9 bases in the middle. This CDR3 is built from 16 residues. The chain's CDR3 is CSARDLWISGANVLTF. In DNA form, the CDR3 reads TGCAGTGCTAGAGACCTCTGGATCTCTGGGGCCAACGTCCTGACTTTC.

The V gene is TRBV20-1, the J gene TRBJ2-3; 12 positions agree with TRBD2. In germline, CDR1 is DFQATT, CDR2 SNEGSKA (reference sequence). The CDR3 runs 15 residues. V was clipped by 1 base and J by 4 bases; unmatched bases: 3. In DNA form, the CDR3 reads TGCAGTGCTAGAGGACTAGCGGGAGTCGCAGATACGCAGTATTTT. This translates into CSARGLAGVADTQYF.

The genes are TRBV29-1 and TRBJ2-7, with 7 positions matching TRBD1. Germline assignment: CDR1 SQVTM and CDR2 ANQGSEA. The CDR3 sequence is 13 residues long. The ends lost 4 bases at V and 5 bases at J; junction bases unmatched: 8. As DNA, the CDR3 is TGCAGCGTTGCCAAAGGGGGCATGAACGAGCAGTACTTC. It codes for CSVAKGGMNEQYF.

This clonotype showed up just once. The chain uses TRBV25-1 and TRBJ1-6; D might be TRBD1 (5 bases). Germline V gene data show CDR1 as MGHDK and CDR2 as SYGVNS. Between the trimmed V and J ends, which lost 2 bases and 9 bases, there was a span of 17 bases. The CDR3 has 16 amino acids. CDR3 in amino acids: CASSEPGHSMGSPLHF. DNA of the CDR3: TGTGCCAGCAGTGAACCCGGACATTCGATGGGTTCACCCCTCCACTTT.

This clonotype was detected many times. CDR3 in amino acids: CASSSSSGSYEQYF. The CDR3 nucleotides are TGTGCCAGCAGCTCATCTAGCGGCTCCTACGAGCAGTACTTC. The V call is TRBV7-2, the J call TRBJ2-7, with TRBD2 identical over 7 bases. The ends lost 4 bases at V and 0 bases at J; junction bases unmatched: 3. This CDR3 contains 14 residues. Germline V lookup: CDR1 SGHTA, CDR2 FQGNSA.

This clonotype was counted only a few times. The chain has TRBV7-3 and TRBJ2-5; D is ambiguous. CDR3 size: 13 residues. The V end lost 5 bases, the J end lost 4 bases, and 11 bases lay between the germline ends. CDR1 and CDR2 (germline): SGHTA, FQGTGA. CDR3 amino acids: CASSPGSPETQYF. The CDR3, as DNA: TGTGCCAGCAGCCCCGGTTCCCCAGAGACCCAGTACTTC.

The sample holds a few counts of this clonotype. This chain connects TRBV9 to TRBJ2-1; no clear D gene. V lost 4 bases and J lost 6, with 20 bases in between. This CDR3 is built from 16 residues. The germline V gene encodes CDR1 SGDLS and CDR2 YYNGEE. DNA for the CDR3: TGTGCCAGCAGCAAAGAGGTACGCAGGCCCGGCAATGAGCAGTTCTTC. Its translation: CASSKEVRRPGNEQFF. The full variable domain, its missing parts supplied by reference TRBV9 and TRBJ2-1, is DSGVTQTPKHLITATGQRVTLRCSPRSGDLSVYWYQQSLDQGLQFLIQYYNGEERAKGNILERFSAQQFPDLHSELNLSSLELGDSALYFCASSKEVRRPGNEQFFGPGTRLTVL.